These 10 T cell receptor beta chains were sequenced from one sample in a study of T cells after yellow fever vaccination. TCRdb itself ran the 5' RACE reads through MiXCR, one entry per CDR3 protein. The data contain 300,000 or so distinct CDR3 sequences, around 6.8% of them singletons. Sample: PBMCs, taken about 41 days after the first yellow fever vaccination. The receptors originated from a man aged 18 to 35 who received the YFV17D yellow fever vaccine.

This clonotype appeared many times. The chain joins TRBV12-3 or TRBV12-4 to TRBJ1-1, with 7 positions matching TRBD1. The CDR3 covers 14 residues. V trimming: 6 bases; J trimming: 8 bases; junction bases outside the gene matches: 12. The CDR3 DNA reads TGTGCCAGCAGCCATGGGACAGTCCGAACCGAAGCTTTCTTT. Protein: CASSHGTVRTEAFF.

This CDR3 is CASSPSRVAGDNEQFF. CDR3 nucleotide sequence: TGTGCCAGCAGTCCCTCTCGGGTAGCGGGGGACAATGAGCAGTTCTTC. This chain joins TRBV28 and TRBJ2-1; 9 positions match TRBD2. CDR1 is MDHEN, CDR2 SYDVKM, per germline. V gave up 5 bases and J gave up 5 bases; unmatched junction bases: 10. This CDR3 spans 16 amino acids.

The J gene is TRBJ1-3, the V gene TRBV5-1, with 9 nucleotides matching TRBD1. CDR1 is SGHRS and CDR2 is YFSETQ in the germline V gene. With 3 bases clipped from V and 8 bases from J, the junction kept 12 bases outside the gene matches. This CDR3 is built from 16 residues. CDR3 sequence: CASSWEPGQGVDTIYF. CDR3 nucleotide sequence: TGCGCCAGCAGCTGGGAACCGGGACAGGGAGTGGACACCATATATTTT.

This rearrangement joins TRBV6-1 to TRBJ2-3, with D perhaps matching TRBD2 (5 bases). This CDR3 is 15 amino acids long. CDR1 is MNHNS and CDR2 is SASEGT in the germline V gene. V lost 5 bases and J lost 2, with 14 bases in between. CDR3 coding DNA: TGTGCCAGCAGTACAGAGTGGGAGCCCACAGATACGCAGTATTTT. This translates into CASSTEWEPTDTQYF.

This clonotype was seen a handful of times. V and J are TRBV7-2 and TRBJ2-7; D is unresolved. The CDR3 has 15 amino acids. Germline V CDR1 and CDR2: SGHTA, FQGNSA. Trimming pared 6 bases from V and 1 base from J, leaving 16 bases between. The CDR3 protein is CASSPGRTLSYEQYF. In nucleotides, the CDR3 is TGTGCCAGCAGTCCCGGCAGGACCCTTTCCTACGAGCAGTACTTC.

This clonotype has a handful of counts. V gene TRBV11-3 combines with J gene TRBJ1-5, with unresolved D. The V end lost 0 bases, the J end lost 2 bases, and 14 bases lay between the germline ends. This CDR3 region has 17 residues. Germline V gene data show CDR1 as SGHNT and CDR2 as YENEEA. This CDR3 is CASSLERVAGGNQPQHF. CDR3 DNA: TGTGCCAGCAGCTTAGAAAGGGTCGCTGGGGGCAATCAGCCCCAGCATTTT.

This clonotype was picked up a small number of times. The chain combines TRBV18 with TRBJ2-3; D possibly corresponds to TRBD1 (6 bases). The CDR3 is made up of 14 amino acids. The germline gives CDR1 KGHSH, CDR2 LQKENI. Trimming took 8 bases from V and 2 from J, leaving 14 bases between them. The CDR3: CASTGPPHTDTQYF. The CDR3 region has the DNA TGTGCCAGCACAGGGCCCCCGCACACAGATACGCAGTATTTT.

V and J are TRBV9 and TRBJ2-3, with 7 bases fitting TRBD1. CDR3 length equals 18 residues. CDR1 and CDR2 (germline): SGDLS, YYNGEE. The V segment lost 1 base and the J segment 0 bases; nucleotides outside the gene matches: 11. The CDR3 spells CASSVSLGDSESTDTQYF. The DNA for the CDR3 is TGTGCCAGCAGCGTATCCCTAGGGGACAGCGAAAGCACAGATACGCAGTATTTT. The full variable domain, rest sourced from reference TRBV9 and TRBJ2-3, is DSGVTQTPKHLITATGQRVTLRCSPRSGDLSVYWYQQSLDQGLQFLIQYYNGEERAKGNILERFSAQQFPDLHSELNLSSLELGDSALYFCASSVSLGDSESTDTQYFGPGTRLTVL.

In its sample, this clonotype was seen many times. CDR3 nucleotides: TGTGCCAGCACCTTTTCGGTGGGAAACACCATATATTTT. Translated, it gives CASTFSVGNTIYF. The chain couples TRBV28 to TRBJ1-3; no reliable D call. The CDR3 consists of 13 residues. V lost 7 bases to trimming and J lost 4 bases, with 11 bases between them. CDR1 is MDHEN and CDR2 is SYDVKM in the germline V gene.

This clonotype was seen more than once but under ten times. The rearrangement joins TRBV7-2 to TRBJ2-1; 11 bases fit TRBD2. V was pared by 0 bases and J by 9 bases, with 4 bases of the junction left unmatched. Germline V gene sequence: CDR1 SGHTA, CDR2 FQGNSA. The CDR3 is 15 amino acids. The CDR3 region has the DNA TGTGCCAGCAGCTTAGCACTAGCGGGGGCGGGTGAGCAGTTCTTC. Residues: CASSLALAGAGEQFF.